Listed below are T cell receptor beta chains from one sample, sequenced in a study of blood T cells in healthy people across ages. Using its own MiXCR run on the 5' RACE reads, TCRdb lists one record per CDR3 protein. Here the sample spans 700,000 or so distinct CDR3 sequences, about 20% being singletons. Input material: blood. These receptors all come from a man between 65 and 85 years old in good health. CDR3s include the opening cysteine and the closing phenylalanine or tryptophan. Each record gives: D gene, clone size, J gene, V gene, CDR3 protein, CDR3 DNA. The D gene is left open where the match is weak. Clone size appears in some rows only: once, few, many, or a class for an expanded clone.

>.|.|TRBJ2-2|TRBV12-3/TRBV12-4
CASSSPFGGIDTGELFF
TGTGCCAGCAGCTCCCCATTTGGCGGAATTGACACCGGGGAGCTGTTTTTT
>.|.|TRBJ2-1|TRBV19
CASNWGARGRDEQFF
TGTGCCAGTAACTGGGGGGCGAGAGGCAGGGATGAGCAGTTCTTC
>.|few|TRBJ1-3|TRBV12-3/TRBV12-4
CASRGVLSGNTIYF
TGTGCCAGCAGGGGAGTCCTCTCTGGAAACACCATATATTTT
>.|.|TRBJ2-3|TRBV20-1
CSGTVTDTQYF
TGCAGTGGGACGGTCACAGATACGCAGTATTTT
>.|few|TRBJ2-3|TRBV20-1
CSATSPRSTDTQYF
TGCAGTGCTACCTCCCCCCGTTCCACAGATACGCAGTATTTT
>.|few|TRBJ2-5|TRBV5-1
CASRLFPPGETQYF
TGCGCCAGTAGACTTTTCCCCCCGGGAGAGACCCAGTACTTC
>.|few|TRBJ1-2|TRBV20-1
CSASEAGPLYGYTF
TGCAGTGCTAGTGAGGCAGGTCCCCTCTATGGCTACACCTTC
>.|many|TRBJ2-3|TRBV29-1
CSVEGTARRDTQYF
TGCAGCGTTGAGGGGACTGCCCGGAGAGATACGCAGTATTTT
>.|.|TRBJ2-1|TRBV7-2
CASGNYDREEQFF
TGTGCCAGCGGCAACTACGACCGGGAGGAGCAGTTCTTC
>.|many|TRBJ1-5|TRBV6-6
CASSYGGQGNQPQHF
TGTGCCAGCAGTTACGGGGGCCAGGGCAATCAGCCCCAGCATTTT
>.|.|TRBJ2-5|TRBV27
CASSHPYSQETQYF
TGTGCCAGCAGTCACCCATACTCCCAAGAGACCCAGTACTTC
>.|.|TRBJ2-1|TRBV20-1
CSAGRRLVRSDEQFF
TGCAGTGCTGGGAGAAGACTAGTGAGGTCCGATGAGCAGTTCTTC
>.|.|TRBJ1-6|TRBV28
CASSPGGGNNSPLHF
TGTGCCAGCAGTCCTGGGGGGGGGAACAATTCACCCCTCCACTTT
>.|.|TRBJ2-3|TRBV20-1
CSARDGRFPYTDTQYF
TGCAGTGCTAGAGATGGCCGCTTCCCGTACACAGATACGCAGTATTTT
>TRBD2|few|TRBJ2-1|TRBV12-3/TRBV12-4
CASRTGTSGNGEQFF
TGTGCCAGCAGGACCGGGACTAGCGGGAATGGCGAGCAGTTCTTC
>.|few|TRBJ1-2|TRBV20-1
CSAPPNYGYTF
TGCAGTGCCCCACCCAACTATGGCTACACCTTC
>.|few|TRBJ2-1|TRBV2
CATTRDASNEQFF
TGTGCCACTACTAGGGACGCCAGCAATGAGCAGTTCTTC